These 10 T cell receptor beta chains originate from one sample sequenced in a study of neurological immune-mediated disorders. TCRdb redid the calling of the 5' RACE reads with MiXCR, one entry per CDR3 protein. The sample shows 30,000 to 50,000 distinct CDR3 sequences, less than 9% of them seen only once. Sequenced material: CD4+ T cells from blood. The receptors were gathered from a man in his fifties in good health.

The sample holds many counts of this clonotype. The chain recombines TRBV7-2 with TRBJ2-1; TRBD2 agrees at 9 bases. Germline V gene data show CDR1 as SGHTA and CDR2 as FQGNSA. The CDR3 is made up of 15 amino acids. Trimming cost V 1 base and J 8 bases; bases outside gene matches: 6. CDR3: CASSLEAGGPYEQFF. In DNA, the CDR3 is TGTGCCAGCAGCTTAGAGGCGGGAGGGCCCTATGAGCAGTTCTTC. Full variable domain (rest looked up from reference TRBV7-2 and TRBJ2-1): GAGVSQSPSNKVTEKGKDVELRCDPISGHTALYWYRQSLGQGLEFLIYFQGNSAPDKSGLPSDRFSAERTGGSVSTLTIQRTQQEDSAVYLCASSLEAGGPYEQFFGPGTRLTVL.

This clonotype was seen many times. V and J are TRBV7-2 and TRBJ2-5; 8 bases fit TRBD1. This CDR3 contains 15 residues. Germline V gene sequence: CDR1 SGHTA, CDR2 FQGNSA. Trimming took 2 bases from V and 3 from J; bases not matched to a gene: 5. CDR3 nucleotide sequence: TGTGCCAGCAGCTTATGGGCGGGACAGGAAGAGACCCAGTACTTC. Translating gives CASSLWAGQEETQYF.

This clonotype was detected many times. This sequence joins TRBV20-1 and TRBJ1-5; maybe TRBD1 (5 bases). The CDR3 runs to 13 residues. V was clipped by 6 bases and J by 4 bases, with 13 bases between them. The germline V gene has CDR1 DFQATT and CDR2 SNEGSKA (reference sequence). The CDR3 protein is CSAPSQVNQPQHF. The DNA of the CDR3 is TGCAGTGCGCCCTCACAGGTTAATCAGCCCCAGCATTTT.

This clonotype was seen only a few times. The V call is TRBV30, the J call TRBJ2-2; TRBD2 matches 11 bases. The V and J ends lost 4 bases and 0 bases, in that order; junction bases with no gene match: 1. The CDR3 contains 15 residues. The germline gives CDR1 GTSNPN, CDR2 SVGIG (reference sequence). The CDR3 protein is CAWKLAGANTGELFF. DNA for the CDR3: TGTGCCTGGAAACTAGCGGGAGCGAACACCGGGGAGCTGTTTTTT.

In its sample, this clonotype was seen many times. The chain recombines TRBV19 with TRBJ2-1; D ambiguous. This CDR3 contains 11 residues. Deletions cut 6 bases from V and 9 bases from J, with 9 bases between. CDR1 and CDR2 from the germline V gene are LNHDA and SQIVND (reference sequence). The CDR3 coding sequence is TGTGCCAGTAGCACGGCGATTGAGCAGTTCTTC. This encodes CASSTAIEQFF.

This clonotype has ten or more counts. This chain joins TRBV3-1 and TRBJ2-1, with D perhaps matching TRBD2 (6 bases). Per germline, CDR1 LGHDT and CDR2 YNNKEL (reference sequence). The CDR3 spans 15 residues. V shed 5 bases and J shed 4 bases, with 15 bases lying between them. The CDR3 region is CASSTGLPGYNEQFF. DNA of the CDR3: TGTGCCAGCAGCACGGGACTCCCGGGGTACAATGAGCAGTTCTTC.

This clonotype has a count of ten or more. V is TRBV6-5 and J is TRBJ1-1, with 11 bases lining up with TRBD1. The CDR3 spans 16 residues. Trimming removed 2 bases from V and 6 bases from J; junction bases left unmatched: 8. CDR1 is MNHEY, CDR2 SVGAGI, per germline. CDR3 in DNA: TGTGCCAGCAGTTACCTTAGGACAGGGGGCATTCCTGAAGCTTTCTTT. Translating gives CASSYLRTGGIPEAFF.

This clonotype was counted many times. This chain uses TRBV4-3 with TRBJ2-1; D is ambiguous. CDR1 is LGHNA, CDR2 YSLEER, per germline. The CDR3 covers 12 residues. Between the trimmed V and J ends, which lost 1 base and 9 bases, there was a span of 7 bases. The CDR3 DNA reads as TGCGCCAGCAGCCAAGGGGAAGGTGAGCAGTTCTTC. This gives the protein CASSQGEGEQFF.

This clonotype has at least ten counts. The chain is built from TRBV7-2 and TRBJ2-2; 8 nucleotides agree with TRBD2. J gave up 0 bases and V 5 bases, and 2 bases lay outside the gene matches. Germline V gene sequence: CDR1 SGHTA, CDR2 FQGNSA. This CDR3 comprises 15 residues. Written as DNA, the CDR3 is TGTGCCAGCAGCATTAGCGGGACGAACACCGGGGAGCTGTTTTTT. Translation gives CASSISGTNTGELFF.

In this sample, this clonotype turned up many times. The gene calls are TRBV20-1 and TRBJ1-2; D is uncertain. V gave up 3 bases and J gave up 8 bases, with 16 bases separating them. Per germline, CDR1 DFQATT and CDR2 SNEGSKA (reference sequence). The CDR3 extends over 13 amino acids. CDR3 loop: CSARAERWEGYTF. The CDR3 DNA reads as TGCAGTGCTAGGGCTGAAAGGTGGGAAGGCTACACCTTC.